This T cell receptor beta chain emerged from a study of T cells after yellow fever vaccination. The CDR3 totals 15 residues. Between the trimmed V and J ends, which lost 9 bases and 1 base, there was a span of 18 bases. CDR1 and CDR2 (germline): MNHNY, SVGAGI (reference sequence). Study-wide results and caveats: Bulk-population clonotypes that are abundant could appear as contaminants in FACS-sorted repertoires. Subsequent to the booster, the majority of primary-vaccination clones reappeared (less than 97% CD4, 85% to 90% CD8).

Many counts were recorded for this clonotype. Its antigen is undetermined. It was through 5'RACE template switching that TCR cDNA was made, with a universal primer site and UMIs added. A single record per CDR3 protein comes from TCRdb applying MiXCR to the 5' RACE reads. Of fewer than 350,000 distinct CDR3 sequences listed, around 4.5% are singletons. Sequenced here: PBMCs, sampled 15 days after the yellow fever booster vaccination. The TCR sequence derives from a man between 18 and 29 years old who received the YFV17D yellow fever vaccine. This chain joins TRBV6-6 and TRBJ1-1; no clear D gene. CDR3 nucleotides: TGTGCCAGTCATAAAACGGCTATCGGGAACACTGAAGCTTTCTTT. Protein product: CASHKTAIGNTEAFF.